Only a few counts were recorded for the clone carrying this T cell receptor (beta chain). Its antigen is not identified. This sample was taken from a study of identical twins. With template switching, a universal primer site was added, and the cDNA carried unique molecular identifiers. TCRdb reprocessed the 5' RACE reads with MiXCR, giving one entry per CDR3 protein. This table holds fewer than 250,000 distinct CDR3 sequences, 7% to 8.5% found once. V lost 1 base to trimming and J lost 3 bases; unmatched junction nucleotides: 4. This CDR3 is 15 amino acids long. The germline gives CDR1 SGHVS, CDR2 FNYEAQ. Points from the study as a whole: The presence of invariant MAIT and iNKT cells could partly confound analyses of zero-insertion sequences. Models underpredicted monozygotic twin sharing of out-of-frame TCR alpha.

The data were also submitted as part of a second study, on yellow fever vaccine responses in identical twins.

The clonotype comes from a woman aged 18 to 35 in good health. The chain recombines TRBV7-6 with TRBJ2-5; 8 nucleotides align to TRBD1. Sequencing was carried out using CD8+ T cells sorted from blood. The CDR3 is CASSLGGTGEETQYF. In nucleotides, the CDR3 is TGTGCCAGCAGCTTAGGCGGGACAGGCGAAGAGACCCAGTACTTC.